This TCR beta chain was retrieved from a study of T cells in Graves' hyperthyroidism and ophthalmopathy. Looking at the study overall: Peripheral blood was secured at the point of initial diagnosis, before any treatment.

This clonotype came up many times. The CDR3 loop spans 16 amino acids. Per germline, CDR1 SGHAT and CDR2 FQNNGV. The trim removed 2 bases at V and 0 bases at J, leaving 5 bases unmatched. Uncontrolled infection, other autoimmune disease, pregnancy and lactation each barred patients from inclusion. RNA transcripts provided the source from which TCR beta CDR3 regions were amplified. TCR CDR3 underwent first-round RT-PCR with the HTBI primer set. TCRdb fed the multiplex PCR reads into MiXCR, producing one record per CDR3 protein. The data contain hundreds of thousands of distinct CDR3 sequences, about 15% of them seen just once; the ten biggest clones take up roughly 10%.

The sequence was obtained from a woman aged 18-29 years with Graves' hyperthyroidism. The chain combines TRBV11-2 with TRBJ2-3, with 7 nucleotides matching TRBD2. Sequencing was done on a sample of blood. As DNA, the CDR3 is TGTGCCAGCAGCTTACAAAGCGGGACTAGCACAGATACGCAGTATTTT. This translates into CASSLQSGTSTDTQYF.